Listed here are 18 T cell receptor beta chains from one sample, sequenced in a study of identical twins. TCRdb itself ran the 5' RACE reads through MiXCR, one entry per CDR3 protein. There are about 1.7 million distinct CDR3 sequences in the sample; less than 40% occur only once, and approximately 0.25% lies in the top ten. Sequenced sample: cord blood. Every receptor here comes from a newborn girl in good health.

The chain uses TRBV28 and TRBJ2-7, with TRBD2 as a possible D gene (5 bases). Trimming took 5 bases from V and 1 from J, leaving 18 bases between them. Germline assignment: CDR1 MDHEN and CDR2 SYDVKM. This CDR3 spans 16 amino acids. CDR3 sequence (DNA): TGTGCCAGCAGTCCCGCGGCAGCGGCGGTGTCCTACGAGCAGTACTTC. Translated: CASSPAAAAVSYEQYF. Variable domain in full (rest from reference TRBV28 and TRBJ2-7): DVKVTQSSRYLVKRTGEKVFLECVQDMDHENMFWYRQDPGLGLRLIYFSYDVKMKEKGDIPEGYSVSREKKERFSLILESASTNQTSMYLCASSPAAAAVSYEQYFGPGTRLTVT.

This clonotype was seen a few times. This rearrangement joins TRBV27 to TRBJ2-7, with 10 bases aligning to TRBD2. The CDR3 runs to 16 residues. CDR1 and CDR2 from the germline V gene are MNHEY and SMNVEV (reference sequence). V lost 0 bases and J lost 2; bases outside the gene matches: 4. CDR3 bases: TGTGCCAGCAGTTTATCGGGGCTAGCGGGAGCCTACGAGCAGTACTTC. Its translation: CASSLSGLAGAYEQYF.

This clonotype appeared a few times. The gene calls are TRBV12-3 or TRBV12-4 and TRBJ2-7; possible D gene TRBD1, 5 bases. The CDR3 sequence is 14 residues long. Trimming cost V 4 bases and J 2 bases, with 12 bases left between them. CDR3 residues: CASSSRQFTYEQYF. CDR3 bases: TGTGCCAGCAGTTCCCGACAGTTTACCTACGAGCAGTACTTC.

This clonotype was detected once. The rearrangement links TRBV3-1 to TRBJ2-2; D gene uncertain. CDR3 size: 15 residues. CDR1 LGHDT and CDR2 YNNKEL come from the germline V gene (reference sequence). Trimming pared 2 bases from V and 0 bases from J, leaving 7 bases between. For the CDR3, the DNA is TGTGCCAGCAGCCAACGACGGGCGAACACCGGGGAGCTGTTTTTT. Amino acids: CASSQRRANTGELFF.

The genes are TRBV6-1 and TRBJ2-4; 7 bases are a match to TRBD1. Germline CDR1 MNHNS, CDR2 SASEGT. With V trimmed by 2 bases and J by 15 bases, 4 bases remained unmatched. The CDR3 has 11 amino acids. CDR3 sequence reads: CASSELRGRYF. For the CDR3, the DNA is TGTGCCAGCAGTGAACTCAGGGGGAGGTACTTC.

This sequence joins TRBV6-1 and TRBJ2-7, with a weak D call TRBD2 (5 bases). The DNA end is a closer match to TRBJ2-5, so the J assignment may be wrong. Germline lookup yields CDR1 MNHNS and CDR2 SASEGT. This CDR3 comprises 13 residues. CDR3 loop: CASTRTPRETQYF. The CDR3, as DNA: TGTGCCAGCACGCGGACTCCTCGAGAGACCCAGTACTTC.

The chain is built from TRBV20-1 and TRBJ2-1, with 8 bases matching TRBD2. V was clipped by 6 bases and J by 3 bases; unmatched bases: 13. CDR1 and CDR2 (germline): DFQATT, SNEGSKA (reference sequence). The CDR3 is made up of 16 amino acids. CDR3 in amino acids: CSALHPLSGNYNEQFF. CDR3 coding DNA: TGCAGTGCCTTACATCCACTTAGCGGGAACTACAATGAGCAGTTCTTC.

V is TRBV3-1 and J is TRBJ2-7, with D perhaps TRBD2 (5 bases). V was shortened by 0 bases and J by 2 bases, with 11 bases between the two germline ends. CDR1 is LGHDT, CDR2 YNNKEL, per germline (reference sequence). The CDR3 has 15 amino acids. The CDR3 bases are TGTGCCAGCAGCCAAGAGGTGTCACTAGCCTACGAGCAGTACTTC. This codes for CASSQEVSLAYEQYF.

The CDR3 spells CASIREASSTDTQYF. CDR3 sequence (DNA): TGTGCCAGCATCCGGGAGGCCTCCAGCACAGATACGCAGTATTTT. The chain is built from TRBV2 and TRBJ2-3; TRBD2 matches 7 bases. V lost 7 bases, J lost 0 bases, and 7 bases stayed unmatched. CDR3 length: 15 residues. The germline CDR1 and CDR2 sequences are SNHLY and FYNNEI.

This clonotype was observed a handful of times. The chain joins TRBV3-1 to TRBJ2-7, with D perhaps given as TRBD1 or TRBD2 (5 bases each). V lost 5 bases and J 6 bases, leaving 14 bases between the germline ends. CDR1 is LGHDT and CDR2 is YNNKEL in the germline V gene (reference sequence). The CDR3 contains 13 residues. The CDR3 DNA sequence: TGTGCCAGCAGCGCCGGGACGACGGGCGAGCAGTACTTC. Translated: CASSAGTTGEQYF.

This chain joins TRBV20-1 and TRBJ2-7, with TRBD2 matching 10 bases. Looked up from germline, CDR1 is DFQATT and CDR2 is SNEGSKA (reference sequence). Trimming at V came to 1 base and at J to 3 bases, leaving 6 bases not matched to a gene. This CDR3 comprises 15 residues. DNA of the CDR3: TGCAGTGCTAGAGTGGCTAGCGGGAGCCTCTACGAGCAGTACTTC. This codes for CSARVASGSLYEQYF.

The chain combines TRBV4-2 with TRBJ1-6; D is ambiguous. From germline, CDR1 is LGHNA and CDR2 YNFKEQ. CDR3 length: 12 amino acids. Trimming cost V 8 bases and J 0 bases, with 2 bases left between them. For the CDR3, the DNA is TGTGCCAGCTTCTCCTATAATTCACCCCTCCACTTT. This encodes CASFSYNSPLHF.

The V call is TRBV20-1, the J call TRBJ2-7; D uncertain. Trimming cost V 0 bases and J 0 bases, with 12 bases left between them. Germline V gene lookup returns CDR1 DFQATT and CDR2 SNEGSKA (reference sequence). This CDR3 is built from 15 residues. The CDR3 region has the DNA TGCAGTGCTAGAGATAGTTGGCGGACCTCCTACGAGCAGTACTTC. Residues: CSARDSWRTSYEQYF.

The V and J genes are TRBV2 and TRBJ2-1; TRBD2 might be the D (5 bases). The CDR3 is 14 amino acids. Trimming shortened V by 8 bases and J by 0 bases, and 11 bases separated the two germline ends. Germline CDR1 is SNHLY and CDR2 is FYNNEI. The CDR3 coding sequence is TGTGCCAGCGCCGAGGGTCCCTCCTACAATGAGCAGTTCTTC. It codes for CASAEGPSYNEQFF.

About this clonotype: A much larger clone differs from this one at a single base, so this may be a read error. This chain links TRBV6-5 with TRBJ2-6; D gene ambiguous. The ends were cut back, 2 bases at V and 1 base at J, with 3 bases in the middle. Germline CDR1 and CDR2: MNHEY and SVGAGI. The CDR3 extends over 14 amino acids. CDR3 residues: CASSYRSGANVLTF. CDR3 nucleotide sequence: TGTGCCAGCAGTTACAGGTCTGGGGCCAACGTCCTGACTTTC.

The chain uses TRBV5-1 and TRBJ1-6, with D possibly TRBD1 on 5 matching bases. The CDR3 length is 14 residues. Trimming removed 2 bases at V and 14 bases at J, with 17 bases between. Germline CDR1 and CDR2: SGHRS and YFSETQ. CDR3 nucleotides: TGCGCCAGCAGCTTCTCCGGGACGGAAAATACCCTCCACTTT. Encoded protein: CASSFSGTENTLHF.

A remark on this clonotype: Just one base apart from a much larger clone, this may be a read error. This chain joins TRBV3-1 and TRBJ1-4; 9 nucleotides line up with TRBD1. The germline gives CDR1 LGHDT, CDR2 YNNKEL (reference sequence). V dropped 1 base and J dropped 7; count of bases not matched to a gene: 1. This CDR3 comprises 14 residues. The CDR3 DNA follows: TGTGCCAGCAGCCAAGCGACAGGGGGTGAAAAACTGTTTTTT. Translated: CASSQATGGEKLFF.

V gene TRBV12-3 or TRBV12-4 combines with J gene TRBJ2-7; 8 nucleotides agree with TRBD2. The V gene end was trimmed by 5 bases and the J gene end by 3 bases; junction bases not matched to a gene: 9. The CDR3 consists of 15 residues. The DNA for the CDR3 is TGTGCCAGCAGTCCCGCGGGGGGCTCGGTCTACGAGCAGTACTTC. The encoded protein is CASSPAGGSVYEQYF.